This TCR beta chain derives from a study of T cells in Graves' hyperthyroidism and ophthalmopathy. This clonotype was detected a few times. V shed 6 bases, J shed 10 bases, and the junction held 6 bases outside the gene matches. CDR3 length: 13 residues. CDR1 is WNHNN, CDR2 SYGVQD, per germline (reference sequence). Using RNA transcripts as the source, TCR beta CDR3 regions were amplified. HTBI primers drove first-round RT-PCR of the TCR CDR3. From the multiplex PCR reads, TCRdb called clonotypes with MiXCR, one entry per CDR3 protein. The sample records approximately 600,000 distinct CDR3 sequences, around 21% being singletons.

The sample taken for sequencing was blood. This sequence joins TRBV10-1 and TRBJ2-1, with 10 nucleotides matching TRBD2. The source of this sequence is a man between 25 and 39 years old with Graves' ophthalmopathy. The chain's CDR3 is CASRAGGNHEQFF. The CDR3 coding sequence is TGCGCCAGCAGAGCGGGAGGGAACCACGAGCAGTTCTTC.